The 26 T cell receptor beta chains presented below share a single source sample, sequenced in a study of blood T cell repertoires in COVID-19. Method: immunoSEQ multiplex PCR; TCRdb's copy keeps in-frame clones and lacks some. The sample lists about 180,000 clones, 75% to 80% occurring once. The material sequenced was peripheral blood. The source is a woman in her sixties or seventies with acute or convalescent COVID-19.

This chain uses TRBV5-1 with TRBJ1-1; TRBD1 is a possible D gene (6 bases). V gave up 6 bases and J gave up 4 bases, with 19 bases separating them. Germline CDR1 is SGHRS and CDR2 is YFSETQ. The CDR3 has 15 amino acids. CDR3 region: CASKWDTTTPTEAFF. CDR3 bases: TGCGCCAGCAAGTGGGACACAACGACCCCCACTGAAGCTTTCTTT.

The J gene is TRBJ2-7, the V gene TRBV19; 7 bases map to TRBD1. The junction had 9 bases not matched to a gene; V was cut back by 8 bases and J by 2 bases. CDR1 LNHDA and CDR2 SQIVND come from the germline V gene (reference sequence). The CDR3 has 14 residues. The CDR3 loop reads CASSNRDSPYEQYF. The CDR3 DNA reads TGTGCCAGTTCAAACCGGGACAGCCCCTACGAGCAGTACTTC. The full variable domain, in which reference TRBV19 and TRBJ2-7 provide the parts outside the CDR3, is DGGITQSPKYLFRKEGQNVTLSCEQNLNHDAMYWYRQDPGQGLRLIYYSQIVNDFQKGDIAEGYSVSREKKESFPLTVTSAQKNPTAFYLCASSNRDSPYEQYFGPGTRLTVT.

This chain joins TRBV28 and TRBJ1-2; D is uncertain. With 3 bases removed from V and 1 base from J, the gap between germline ends came to 12 bases. Germline values: CDR1 MDHEN, CDR2 SYDVKM. The CDR3 covers 15 residues. Here the CDR3 DNA reads TGTGCCAGCAGTTTCTTGGACGGGGTTAACTATGGCTACACCTTC. It encodes CASSFLDGVNYGYTF.

The chain employs TRBV3-1 (or the pseudogene TRBV3-2) and TRBJ2-5; 10 nucleotides agree with TRBD2. The germline CDR1 and CDR2 sequences are LGHDT and YNNKEL (reference sequence). V lost 3 bases to trimming and J lost 5 bases; unmatched junction nucleotides: 6. The CDR3 is 15 amino acids. The DNA of the CDR3 is TGTGCCAGCAGCCAGCCTAGCGGGAGCGGTGAGACCCAGTACTTC. It encodes CASSQPSGSGETQYF.

The chain carries TRBV5-1 and TRBJ1-3, with 8 bases matching TRBD1. Germline-derived CDR1 and CDR2 are SGHRS and YFSETQ. Losses at the gene ends were 2 bases for V and 2 bases for J; bases not matched to a gene: 12. The CDR3 length is 18 residues. The CDR3 sequence is CASSFSELGRGPGNTIYF. The DNA of the CDR3 is TGCGCCAGCAGCTTTTCGGAACTGGGCAGGGGGCCTGGAAACACCATATATTTT.

V usage is TRBV27 and J usage is TRBJ1-4; 12 bases map to TRBD1. J gave up 7 bases and V 4 bases, and 10 bases lay outside the gene matches. CDR1 is MNHEY, CDR2 SMNVEV, per germline (reference sequence). There are 17 residues in the CDR3. The CDR3 sequence is CASSSGTGGKVGEKLFF. CDR3 coding DNA: TGTGCCAGCAGTTCTGGGACAGGGGGCAAGGTTGGTGAAAAACTGTTTTTT.

The rearrangement joins TRBV30 to TRBJ1-2, with TRBD1 matching over 9 bases. The J segment lost 2 bases and the V segment lost 4 bases, leaving 5 bases of the junction unmatched. The CDR3 is 14 amino acids. The germline CDR1 and CDR2 sequences are GTSNPN and SVGIG (reference sequence). The CDR3 reads CAWTPDRGNYGYTF. In nucleotides, the CDR3 is TGTGCCTGGACTCCAGACAGGGGGAACTATGGCTACACCTTC.

The chain joins TRBV19 to TRBJ2-3; tentative D call: TRBD1 (6 bases). CDR1 and CDR2 (germline): LNHDA, SQIVND (reference sequence). Trimming took 6 bases from V and 1 from J, leaving 11 bases between them. The CDR3 length is 14 residues. The CDR3 coding sequence is TGTGCCAGTAGCAGGGGAAGAGGCACAGATACGCAGTATTTT. Translating it yields CASSRGRGTDTQYF.

The V gene is TRBV10-2, the J gene TRBJ2-5, with 12 bases aligning to TRBD1. The CDR3 has 19 amino acids. The germline CDR1 and CDR2 sequences are WSHSY and SAAADI. The ends lost 6 bases at V and 5 bases at J; junction bases unmatched: 19. The CDR3 spells CASRAIPGTGGVGAETQYF. For the CDR3, the DNA is TGCGCCAGCAGAGCAATACCCGGGACAGGGGGCGTGGGTGCCGAGACCCAGTACTTC.

The rearrangement uses TRBV21-1 and TRBJ2-7; no DNA check was done on the table's D call, TRBD1. TRBV21-1 is reported as a pseudogene. The CDR3 contains 17 residues. The CDR3 DNA sequence: TGTGCCAGCAGCAAAGGAAGAACAGGGAAAATGACCTACGAGCAGTACTTC. This sequence encodes CASSKGRTGKMTYEQYF.

This clone showed up just once. This chain connects TRBV5-8 to TRBJ1-5; the D is unclear. Germline-derived CDR1 and CDR2 are SGHTS and YDEGEE. The CDR3 sequence is 12 residues long. The V end was cut by 2 bases, the J end by 7 bases, with 7 bases between. CDR3 in amino acids: CASSFPRQPQHF. The CDR3 nucleotides are TGTGCCAGCAGCTTCCCGCGACAGCCCCAGCATTTT. Variable domain in full (rest from reference TRBV5-8 and TRBJ1-5): EAGVTQSPTHLIKTRGQQATLRCSPISGHTSVYWYQQALGLGLQFLLWYDEGEERNRGNFPPRFSGRQFPNYSSELNVNALELEDSALYLCASSFPRQPQHFGDGTRLSIL.

The V call is TRBV6-2 or TRBV6-3, the J call TRBJ2-1; the match to TRBD2 covers 11 bases. V shed 4 bases, J shed 4 bases, and the junction held 12 bases outside the gene matches. The CDR3 spans 18 residues. Germline values: CDR1 MNHEY, CDR2 SVGEGT. Here the CDR3 DNA reads TGTGCCAGCAGTTTTCCCACTAGCGGGAGAGGGGGATACAATGAGCAGTTCTTC. Amino acid sequence: CASSFPTSGRGGYNEQFF.

The chain carries TRBV30 and TRBJ1-2; 7 bases align to TRBD1. The CDR3 totals 14 residues. Germline CDR1 reads GTSNPN; CDR2 reads SVGIG (reference sequence). Trimming took 0 bases from V and 5 from J; bases not matched to a gene: 6. The CDR3 DNA reads TGTGCCTGGAGTGTCGCCGGGACAGCGTATGGCTACACCTTC. Translated, it gives CAWSVAGTAYGYTF.

The gene calls are TRBV7-8 and TRBJ1-3, with a possible D match to TRBD1 (6 bases). Trimming took off 5 bases at V and 0 bases at J, with 8 bases between the two ends. Germline CDR1 reads SGHVS; CDR2 reads FQNEAQ. The CDR3 is 14 residues long. The CDR3 protein is CASSTGISGNTIYF. The CDR3 nucleotides are TGTGCCAGCAGCACAGGGATCTCTGGAAACACCATATATTTT. The full variable domain, completed using reference TRBV7-8 and TRBJ1-3, is GAGVSQSPRYKVAKRGQDVALRCDPISGHVSLFWYQQALGQGPEFLTYFQNEAQLDKSGLPSDRFFAERPEGSVSTLKIQRTQQEDSAVYLCASSTGISGNTIYFGEGSWLTVV.

V gene TRBV11-2 combines with J gene TRBJ1-5; D is unresolved. CDR1 and CDR2 (germline): SGHAT, FQNNGV. The CDR3 covers 13 residues. The V end lost 5 bases, the J end lost 4 bases, and 9 bases lay between the germline ends. CDR3 nucleotide sequence: TGTGCCAGCAGCGGAGATATTAATCAGCCCCAGCATTTT. It is translated as CASSGDINQPQHF.

The V and J genes are TRBV29-1 and TRBJ1-1; 7 bases are a match to TRBD1. Germline trimming cut 1 base from V and 6 bases from J; bases unmatched to any gene: 5. This CDR3 contains 13 residues. Germline CDR1 SQVTM, CDR2 ANQGSEA. The CDR3 nucleotides read TGCAGCGTTGAAGCGACAGGGTCGGCTGAAGCTTTCTTT. It yields the protein CSVEATGSAEAFF.

The J gene is TRBJ2-1, the V gene TRBV3-1 (or the pseudogene TRBV3-2), with D perhaps TRBD2 (6 bases). With 4 bases removed from V and 0 bases from J, the gap between germline ends came to 7 bases. The germline V gene encodes CDR1 LGHDT and CDR2 YNNKEL (reference sequence). There are 14 residues in the CDR3. The CDR3 here is CASSPGSSYNEQFF. CDR3 bases: TGTGCCAGCAGCCCCGGGAGCTCCTACAATGAGCAGTTCTTC.

V and J are TRBV19 and TRBJ2-1, with TRBD2 matching over 7 bases. The germline CDR1 and CDR2 sequences are LNHDA and SQIVND (reference sequence). CDR3 length: 15 amino acids. V gave up 1 base and J gave up 7 bases; unmatched junction bases: 7. The CDR3 nucleotides read TGTGCCAGTAGTATAGGGGCGGGAGTGGTAAATGAGCAGTTCTTC. Its protein is CASSIGAGVVNEQFF.

In this sample, this clone turned up many times. The CDR3 loop is CASSFSGFEKLFF. CDR3 nucleotide sequence: TGTGCCAGCAGTTTCTCGGGGTTTGAAAAACTGTTTTTT. The J gene is TRBJ1-4, the V gene TRBV27; D remains unclear. CDR3 length: 13 amino acids. V gave up 3 bases and J gave up 7 bases, with 9 bases separating them. CDR1 MNHEY and CDR2 SMNVEV come from the germline V gene (reference sequence).

V usage is TRBV29-1 and J usage is TRBJ1-2; D is perhaps TRBD1 (6 bases). This CDR3 region has 11 residues. V lost 8 bases and J 6 bases, leaving 13 bases between the germline ends. Per germline, CDR1 SQVTM and CDR2 ANQGSEA. The CDR3 loop reads CSSWTVDGYTF. The CDR3 DNA sequence: TGCAGCTCTTGGACAGTGGATGGCTACACCTTC.

The chain recombines TRBV5-1 with TRBJ2-1, with 8 positions matching TRBD2. Germline CDR1 and CDR2: SGHRS and YFSETQ. Losses at the gene ends were 4 bases for V and 6 bases for J; bases not matched to a gene: 15. This CDR3 contains 17 residues. DNA for the CDR3: TGCGCCAGCAGCAAGATAGTAGCGGGAAAAACTGCCAATGAGCAGTTCTTC. Amino acid sequence: CASSKIVAGKTANEQFF.

This clone has a handful of counts. The gene calls are TRBV10-3 and TRBJ2-7; 11 nucleotides align to TRBD2. V shed 11 bases and J 6 bases; nucleotides not matched to a gene: 9. Germline CDR1 reads ENHRY; CDR2 reads SYGVKD. The CDR3 covers 13 residues. The CDR3 protein is CAVGLAGPFEQYF. The CDR3 DNA is TGTGCCGTAGGACTAGCGGGTCCATTCGAGCAGTACTTC.

The chain combines TRBV3-1 (or the pseudogene TRBV3-2) with TRBJ2-7; no reliable D call. Germline V lookup: CDR1 LGHDT, CDR2 YNNKEL (reference sequence). Trimming removed 4 bases from V and 6 bases from J, with 16 bases in between. CDR3 length: 14 amino acids. The CDR3 loop reads CASSPSTIPGEQYF. For the CDR3, the DNA is TGTGCCAGCAGCCCCTCAACAATCCCTGGCGAGCAGTACTTC.

This clone was counted between two and nine times. The rearrangement joins TRBV27 to TRBJ2-3; 7 positions agree with TRBD1. Germline V gives CDR1 MNHEY, CDR2 SMNVEV (reference sequence). J was trimmed by 4 bases and V by 5 bases; bases with no gene match: 6. The CDR3 is 14 residues long. The CDR3 sequence: CASSVQGYADTQYF. The DNA for the CDR3 is TGTGCCAGCAGTGTACAGGGGTATGCAGATACGCAGTATTTT.

The DNA for the CDR3 is TGTGCCAGCAGTGAAATAAGCGGAAACATTCAGTACTTC. Translation: CASSEISGNIQYF. The rearrangement joins TRBV25-1 to TRBJ2-4, with a weak D call TRBD2 (5 bases). This CDR3 comprises 13 residues. Per germline, CDR1 MGHDK and CDR2 SYGVNS. V lost 2 bases to trimming and J lost 6 bases, with 8 bases between them.

This clone was seen a single time. V gene TRBV7-9 combines with J gene TRBJ2-3; TRBD2 matches 8 bases. The germline V gene has CDR1 SEHNR and CDR2 FQNEAQ (reference sequence). J lost 8 bases, V lost 3 bases, and 10 bases had no gene match. This CDR3 has 15 residues. DNA for the CDR3: TGTGCCAGCAGCTTCAGCGGGAGACACCCGCTTACGCAGTATTTT. Its translation: CASSFSGRHPLTQYF. Full variable domain (remainder filled in from reference TRBV7-9 and TRBJ2-3): DTGVSQNPRHKITKRGQNVTFRCDPISEHNRLYWYRQTLGQGPEFLTYFQNEAQLEKSRLLSDRFSAERPKGSFSTLEIQRTEQGDSAMYLCASSFSGRHPLTQYFGPGTRLTVL.